This T cell receptor (beta chain) was sequenced for a study of T cell responses to AZD1222 COVID-19 vaccine. The germline CDR1 and CDR2 sequences are SGHRS and YFSETQ. Trimming removed 4 bases from V and 1 base from J, with 17 bases in between. This CDR3 region has 16 residues. The data were produced by immunoSEQ multiplex PCR, yet TCRdb's version contains in-frame clones alone and is incomplete. This sample has approximately 99,000 clones, with about 86% found just once. The chain links TRBV5-1 to TRBJ1-1; perhaps TRBD1 as D (5 bases). Specimen: peripheral blood, collected on day 0 of AZD1222 vaccination. The TCR comes from an adult in good health. CDR3 coding DNA: TGCGCCAGCAGCCCTGGGTCCGGGACGGCGAACACTGAAGCTTTCTTT. Its translation is CASSPGSGTANTEAFF.